Reported below is one T cell receptor beta chain. Its antigen remains unidentified. Per-base qualities were not stored, and no clone one base away is much larger. Other DNA sequences in the same sample also yield this CDR3. CD8 naive samples consisted of CD45RO-negative cells that were positively selected for CCR7, yielding a CD45RA+CCR7+ population without TemRA cells. The donors were healthy, HIV-negative adults who had no recently reported acute infections or vaccinations. Every donor was a Caucasian adult residing in Nashville, Tennessee, USA. After blood collection by leukapheresis, PBMCs were isolated using Ficoll-Histopaque density gradient centrifugation and then cryopreserved in the vapor phase of liquid nitrogen. Purity and quantity of every magnetically sorted T cell population were checked by analytical flow cytometry. Each sorted fraction had its genomic DNA isolated and then quantified by UV absorbance on a Nanodrop 2000c.

The sample originates from a study of shared clonotypes between healthy human individuals (dated by TCRdb to about 2020). A note on the overall study: A couple of women and a few men aged 18 to 49 years were included in the cohort. For each donor, CD4 naive and CD4 memory were each run on three plates, CD8 naive on two plates, and CD8 memory on one plate. To increase sequencing depth and limit assay-specific biases, TCR repertoire library preparation and sequencing were carried out by different laboratories using diverse techniques. Leukapheresis yielded between about 0.94 and 9.5 billion PBMCs per donor. Blood TCR repertoires of roughly 5 healthy adults were deeply sequenced to estimate repertoire size and the extent of clonotype sharing between individuals. Overall results and qualifications from the work: Naive subsets generally had larger estimated clonotype richness than memory subsets. Only blood was sampled, and tissue TCR repertoires likely differ from those in blood. Clonotypes shared by all four sorted-subset donors showed higher generation probabilities than non-shared clonotypes. Even with the large sequencing depth, rarefaction of the sorted-subset datasets indicated that sequencing was incomplete. Because the study included only a small number of donors, the genetic and exposure-history diversity represented was limited. Sharing across a few donors was observed for around 4.8% of naive CD4, 3% to 3.5% of naive CD8, about 2.5% of memory CD4, and around 0.4% of memory CD8 clonotypes. Pairwise subsampling indicated that sequencing depth was expected to affect the degree of clonotype sharing among donors.

Sequences MNHEY (CDR1) and SVGAGI (CDR2) are obtained from the germline V gene. From the cysteine through the phenylalanine, the CDR3 covers 12 amino acids. The only DNA kept is the CDR3, 36 bases in frame from the first base. Relative to germline, V is missing 6 bases and J is missing 8 bases, with 1 base of the junction outside any gene match. Using the deep immunoSEQ assay, multiplex PCR amplified TCR CDR3 regions from genomic DNA. For each cell subset, the extracted genomic DNA was distributed evenly across all wells of several immunoSEQ 96-well plates, and each plate served as one replicate. For sorted subsets, around 0.2 ug of genomic DNA, equivalent to 25,000 to 35,000 T cell genomes, went into each replicate PCR. Purified libraries were measured with a Qubit 3.0 fluorometer, size-checked on a Bioanalyzer 2100, and measured again with the KAPA Library Quantification kit. A separate single-read 150-cycle Illumina NextSeq 550 flow cell was used to sequence each immunoSEQ 96-well plate. The original pipeline was this. Because only junctional sequences without quality scores were contained in the immunoSEQ output, filtering matching that applied to full-length reads could not be performed. Sequences were annotated with PyIR, a Python wrapper for IgBLAST v1.9, and V/J genes and CDR3 were assigned using IMGT germline references. Reads were filtered out if the reads had weak V/J assignments (E-value above 1e-6), no CDR3, stop codons, out-of-frame junctions, or ambiguous translated residues. V3J clonotypes were defined as sequences sharing an identical inferred V gene, J gene, and CDR3 amino acid sequence. To compute the percentage overlap between repertoires, the number of shared unique clonotypes was divided by the size of the smaller repertoire. RTK rarefaction, the Chao1 estimator, and Recon v2.1 estimates of unobserved clonotypes were used to assess repertoire richness. OLGA was used to compute generation probabilities for all TCRbeta clonotypes that the gDNA method yielded from a few donors. TCRdb's version of the immuneACCESS table is confined to in-frame rearrangements and falls short of the full clone set. An unresolved V gene accounts for under half of the shortfall where checked; the remainder is of unknown origin. V and J calls and clone size are given by that table; D and trimming were obtained from the DNA. The sample yields millions of clones; roughly 95% were counted once. Around 1.1% of the sample lies in the top ten.

Source material: naive CD8+ T cells sorted from blood. The cell subset or site label corresponds to: CD45RA+CCR7+. The chain is assembled from TRBV6-5 and TRBJ1-2; TRBD1 agrees with 12 junctional bases. This clonotype originated in a young man in good health. The base sequence is TGTGCCAGCAGCGGGACAGGGGGCGGCTACACCTTC. It is translated as CASSGTGGGYTF.